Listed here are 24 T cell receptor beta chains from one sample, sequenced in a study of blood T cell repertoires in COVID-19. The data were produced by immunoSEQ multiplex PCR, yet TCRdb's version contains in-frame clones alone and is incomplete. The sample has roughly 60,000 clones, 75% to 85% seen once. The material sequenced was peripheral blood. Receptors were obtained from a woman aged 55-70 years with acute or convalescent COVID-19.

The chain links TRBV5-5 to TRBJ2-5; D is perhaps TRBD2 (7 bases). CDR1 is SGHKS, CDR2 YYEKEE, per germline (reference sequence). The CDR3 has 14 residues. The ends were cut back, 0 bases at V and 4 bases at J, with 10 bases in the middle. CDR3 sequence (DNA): TGTGCCAGCAGCTTGGCGGGGGGCAGAGAGACCCAGTACTTC. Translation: CASSLAGGRETQYF. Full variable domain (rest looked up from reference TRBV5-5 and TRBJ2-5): DAGVTQSPTHLIKTRGQQVTLRCSPISGHKSVSWYQQVLGQGPQFIFQYYEKEERGRGNFPDRFSARQFPNYSSELNVNALLLGDSALYLCASSLAGGRETQYFGPGTRLLVL.

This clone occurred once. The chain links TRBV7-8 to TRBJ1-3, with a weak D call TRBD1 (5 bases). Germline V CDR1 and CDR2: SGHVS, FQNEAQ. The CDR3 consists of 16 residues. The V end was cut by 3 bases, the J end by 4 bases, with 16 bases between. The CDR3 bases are TGTGCCAGCAGCTTGATTGGGGGGGTAGCCGGAAACACCATATATTTT. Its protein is CASSLIGGVAGNTIYF.

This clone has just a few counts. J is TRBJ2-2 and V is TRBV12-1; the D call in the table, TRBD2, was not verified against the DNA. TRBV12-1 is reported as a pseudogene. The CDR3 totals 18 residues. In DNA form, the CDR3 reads TGTGCCAGCAGCTTTGCGGCGGGGGGGCCTCCGAACACCGGGGAGCTGTTTTTT. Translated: CASSFAAGGPPNTGELFF.

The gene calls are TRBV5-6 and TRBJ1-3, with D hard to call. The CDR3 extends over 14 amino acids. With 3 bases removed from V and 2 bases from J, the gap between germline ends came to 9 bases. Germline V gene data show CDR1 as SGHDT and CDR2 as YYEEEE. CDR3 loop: CASSYGLTGNTIYF. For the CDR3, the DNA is TGTGCCAGCAGCTACGGACTGACTGGAAACACCATATATTTT.

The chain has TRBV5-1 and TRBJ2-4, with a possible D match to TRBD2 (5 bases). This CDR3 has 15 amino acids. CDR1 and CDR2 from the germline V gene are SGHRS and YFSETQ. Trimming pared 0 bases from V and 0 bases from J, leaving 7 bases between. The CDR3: CASSLAGTAKNIQYF. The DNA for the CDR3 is TGCGCCAGCAGCTTGGCGGGAACAGCCAAAAACATTCAGTACTTC.

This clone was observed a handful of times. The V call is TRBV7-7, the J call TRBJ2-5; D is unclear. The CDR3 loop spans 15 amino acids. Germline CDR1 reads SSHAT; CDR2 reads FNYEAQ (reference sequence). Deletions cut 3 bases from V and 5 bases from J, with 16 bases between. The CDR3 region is CASSLRLNSRETQYF. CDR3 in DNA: TGTGCCAGCAGCTTGAGATTGAACTCCAGGGAGACCCAGTACTTC.

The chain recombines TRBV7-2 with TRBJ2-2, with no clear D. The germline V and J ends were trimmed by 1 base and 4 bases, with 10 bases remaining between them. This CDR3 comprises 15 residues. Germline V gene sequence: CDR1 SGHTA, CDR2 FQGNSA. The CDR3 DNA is TGTGCCAGCAGCTTAGGGGCATACGCCACCGGGGAGCTGTTTTTT. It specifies CASSLGAYATGELFF.

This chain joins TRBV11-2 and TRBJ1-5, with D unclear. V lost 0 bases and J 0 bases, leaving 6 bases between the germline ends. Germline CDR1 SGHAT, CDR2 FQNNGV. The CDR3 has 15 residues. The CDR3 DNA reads TGTGCCAGCAGCTTAGATCGCTATAGCAATCAGCCCCAGCATTTT. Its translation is CASSLDRYSNQPQHF.

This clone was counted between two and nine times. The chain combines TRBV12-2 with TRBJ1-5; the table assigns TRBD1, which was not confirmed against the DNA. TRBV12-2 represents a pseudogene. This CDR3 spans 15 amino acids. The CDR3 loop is CAVRSLGQGNQPQHF. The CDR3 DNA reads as TGTGCAGTGAGATCCCTGGGACAGGGTAATCAGCCCCAGCATTTT.

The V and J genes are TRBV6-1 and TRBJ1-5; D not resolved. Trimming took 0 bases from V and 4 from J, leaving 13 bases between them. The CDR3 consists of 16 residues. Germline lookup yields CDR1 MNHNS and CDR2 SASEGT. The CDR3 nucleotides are TGTGCCAGCAGTGAAGCGTCCTGGGGAGGAAATCAGCCCCAGCATTTT. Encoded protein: CASSEASWGGNQPQHF.

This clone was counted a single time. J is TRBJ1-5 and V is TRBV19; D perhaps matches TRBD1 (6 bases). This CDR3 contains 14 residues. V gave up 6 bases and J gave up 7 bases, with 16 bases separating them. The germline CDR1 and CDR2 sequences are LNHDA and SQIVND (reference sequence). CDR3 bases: TGTGCCAGTAGACCCGGGACACTCAGCCAGCCCCAGCATTTT. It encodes CASRPGTLSQPQHF.

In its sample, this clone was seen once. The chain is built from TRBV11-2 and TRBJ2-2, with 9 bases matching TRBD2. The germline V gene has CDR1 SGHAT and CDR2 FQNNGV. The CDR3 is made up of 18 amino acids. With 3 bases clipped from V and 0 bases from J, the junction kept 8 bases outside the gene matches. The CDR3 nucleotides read TGTGCCAGCAGCTTCCGCATTAGCGGGGGCGCGAACACCGGGGAGCTGTTTTTT. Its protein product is CASSFRISGGANTGELFF.

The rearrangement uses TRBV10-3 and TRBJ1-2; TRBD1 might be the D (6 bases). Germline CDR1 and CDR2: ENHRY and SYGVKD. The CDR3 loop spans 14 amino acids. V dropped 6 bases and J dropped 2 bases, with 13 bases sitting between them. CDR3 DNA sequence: TGTGCCATCAGAGTAGGGGGTGGAAACTATGGCTACACCTTC. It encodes CAIRVGGGNYGYTF.

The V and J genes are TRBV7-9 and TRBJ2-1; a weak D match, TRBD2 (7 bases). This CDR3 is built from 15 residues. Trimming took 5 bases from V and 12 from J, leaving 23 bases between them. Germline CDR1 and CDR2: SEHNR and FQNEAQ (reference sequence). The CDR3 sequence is CASSDDGGAGERQFF. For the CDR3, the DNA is TGTGCCAGCAGCGACGATGGGGGGGCCGGTGAGAGGCAGTTCTTC.

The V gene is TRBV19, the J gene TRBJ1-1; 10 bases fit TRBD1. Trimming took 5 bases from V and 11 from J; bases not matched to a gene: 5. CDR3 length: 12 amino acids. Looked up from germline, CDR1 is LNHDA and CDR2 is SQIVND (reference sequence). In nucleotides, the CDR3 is TGTGCCAGTAGTTGGGGGACAGGGGATGCTTTCTTT. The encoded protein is CASSWGTGDAFF.

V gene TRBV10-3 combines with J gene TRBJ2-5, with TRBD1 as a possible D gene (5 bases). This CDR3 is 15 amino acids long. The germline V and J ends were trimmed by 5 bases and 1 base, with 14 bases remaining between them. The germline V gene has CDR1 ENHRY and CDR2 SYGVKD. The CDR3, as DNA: TGTGCCATCAGTCCCTCGGCAGGGCCCCAAGAGACCCAGTACTTC. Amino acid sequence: CAISPSAGPQETQYF.

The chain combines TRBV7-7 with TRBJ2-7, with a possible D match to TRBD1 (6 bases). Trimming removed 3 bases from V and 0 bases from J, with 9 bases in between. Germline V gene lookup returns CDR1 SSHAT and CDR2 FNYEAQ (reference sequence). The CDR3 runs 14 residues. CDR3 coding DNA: TGTGCCAGCAGCTTTACCAGGGGCTCCTACGAGCAGTACTTC. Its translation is CASSFTRGSYEQYF.

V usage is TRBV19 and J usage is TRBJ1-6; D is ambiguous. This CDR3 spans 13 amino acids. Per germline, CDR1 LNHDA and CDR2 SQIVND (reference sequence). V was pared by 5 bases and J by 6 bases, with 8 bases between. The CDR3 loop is CASSGLVNSPLHF. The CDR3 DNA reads TGTGCCAGTAGTGGACTGGTTAATTCACCCCTCCACTTT.

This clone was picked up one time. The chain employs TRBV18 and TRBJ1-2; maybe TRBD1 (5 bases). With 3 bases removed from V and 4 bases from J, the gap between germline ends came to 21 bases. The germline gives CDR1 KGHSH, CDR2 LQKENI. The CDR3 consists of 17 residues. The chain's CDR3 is CASSPSAGPAPGYGYTF. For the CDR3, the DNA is TGTGCCAGCTCACCCTCGGCAGGGCCCGCCCCAGGCTATGGCTACACCTTC. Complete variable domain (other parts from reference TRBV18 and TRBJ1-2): NAGVMQNPRHLVRRRGQEARLRCSPMKGHSHVYWYRQLPEEGLKFMVYLQKENIIDESGMPKERFSAEFPKEGPSILRIQQVVRGDSAAYFCASSPSAGPAPGYGYTFGSGTRLTVV.

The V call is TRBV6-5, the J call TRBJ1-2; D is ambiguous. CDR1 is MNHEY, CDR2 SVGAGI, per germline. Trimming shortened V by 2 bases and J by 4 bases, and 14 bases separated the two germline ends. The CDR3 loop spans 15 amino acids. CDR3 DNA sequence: TGTGCCAGCAGTTACCGGCAGCCTAGAACCTATGGCTACACCTTC. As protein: CASSYRQPRTYGYTF.

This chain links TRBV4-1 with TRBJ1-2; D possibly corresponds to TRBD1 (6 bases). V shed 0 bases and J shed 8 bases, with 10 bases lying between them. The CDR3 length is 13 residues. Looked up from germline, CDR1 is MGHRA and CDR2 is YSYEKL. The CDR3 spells CASSQETGWGYTF. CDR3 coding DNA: TGCGCCAGCAGCCAAGAAACAGGGTGGGGCTACACCTTC.

CDR3 in amino acids: CASQRGTGATRTNEKLFF. In DNA form, the CDR3 reads TGTGCCAGCCAAAGGGGGACAGGGGCTACAAGAACTAATGAAAAACTGTTTTTT. The chain carries TRBV19 and TRBJ1-4; 10 nucleotides agree with TRBD1. The V segment lost 9 bases and the J segment 1 base; nucleotides outside the gene matches: 14. The length of the CDR3 is 18 residues. The germline CDR1 and CDR2 sequences are LNHDA and SQIVND (reference sequence).

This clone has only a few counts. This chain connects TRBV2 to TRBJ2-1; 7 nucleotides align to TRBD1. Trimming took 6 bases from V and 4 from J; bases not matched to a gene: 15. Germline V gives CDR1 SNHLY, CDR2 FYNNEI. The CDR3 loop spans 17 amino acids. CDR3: CASSYSGPQGVYNEQFF. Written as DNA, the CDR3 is TGTGCCAGCAGCTACTCCGGGCCCCAGGGGGTTTACAATGAGCAGTTCTTC.

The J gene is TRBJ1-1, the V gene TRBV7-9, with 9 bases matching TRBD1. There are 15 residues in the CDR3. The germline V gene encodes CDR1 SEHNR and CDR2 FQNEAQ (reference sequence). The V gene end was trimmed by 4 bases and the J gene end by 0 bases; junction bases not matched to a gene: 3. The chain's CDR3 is CASSSRQGVNTEAFF. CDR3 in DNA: TGTGCCAGCAGCTCCCGACAGGGGGTGAACACTGAAGCTTTCTTT.